This TCR beta chain was captured by sequencing in a study of CD8 T cells in ankylosing spondylitis. There are many counts of this clonotype. Its antigen is still unknown. A quantitative 5'-RACE method, one with molecular barcodes, was used to make TCR beta libraries. TCRdb re-analysed the 5' RACE reads in MiXCR, keeping a single row per CDR3 protein. This sample has 200,000 or so distinct CDR3 sequences, with 10% to 15% found just once. V dropped 6 bases and J dropped 6 bases, with 11 bases sitting between them. The CDR3 sequence is 13 residues long. Study-wide findings and caveats: Matched ankylosing spondylitis synovial fluid reportedly contained a significantly enriched population of disease-linked clones. What appeared characteristic of ankylosing spondylitis blood was a TCR beta motif of fewer than ten highly homologous variants. Researchers report that disease-linked clones proved CD8+ and relatively rare in peripheral blood.

The chain has TRBV12-3 or TRBV12-4 and TRBJ2-2; D is possibly TRBD2 (5 bases). The sequence was collected from a female donor with ankylosing spondylitis or in good health (not recorded which). The sequenced sample was blood, either unsorted or a sorted T cell fraction (not recorded which). CDR3 amino acids: CASSLTRPGELFF. DNA of the CDR3: TGTGCCAGCAGCTTAACTAGACCCGGGGAGCTGTTTTTT.